This T cell receptor (beta chain) comes out of a study of CD8 T cells in cerebrospinal fluid in Alzheimer's disease. Findings and caveats of the study: EBV-specific TCRs in cerebrospinal fluid reportedly do not establish a causal EBV–Alzheimer's link.

Every participant was in good physical condition without acute infectious disease. For droplet-based sequencing, live CSF cells were sorted using a live/dead marker. Using the 10x single-cell sequencing reads, TCRdb records one entry per CDR3 protein without DNA. The sample holds roughly 1,500 distinct CDR3 sequences. This CDR3 region has 11 residues. CDR1 SQVTM and CDR2 ANQGSEA come from the germline V gene. This clonotype registers large by frequency. What it binds is not known. This TCR was sampled from a human donor with Alzheimer's disease. The V call is TRBV29-1, the J call TRBJ2-1; TCRdb picks TRBD1, but there is no DNA to check that call. The sequenced sample consisted of cerebrospinal fluid. This CDR3 is CSVEGGTEQFF.